Presented here are 10 T cell receptor beta chains from one specimen sequenced in a study of T cell responses to AZD1222 COVID-19 vaccine. Clones were read by immunoSEQ multiplex PCR, and TCRdb kept only the in-frame ones, dropping some. The sample holds under 200,000 clones, about 90% seen once. The sequencing here drew on peripheral blood, taken on day 0 of MenACWY control vaccination. All receptors come from an adult in good health.

The J gene is TRBJ2-1, the V gene TRBV5-8; maybe TRBD2 (7 bases). Trimming removed 4 bases from V and 4 bases from J, with 24 bases in between. The germline CDR1 and CDR2 sequences are SGHTS and YDEGEE. This CDR3 is built from 18 residues. The CDR3 spells CASSQAGGLRSLYNEQFF. The DNA of the CDR3 is TGTGCCAGCAGCCAAGCCGGGGGGCTTAGGTCCCTTTACAATGAGCAGTTCTTC.

This clone has just one count. V is TRBV11-3 and J is TRBJ1-6; a possible D gene is TRBD1 (6 bases). The V gene lost 5 bases and the J gene lost 7 bases, with 18 bases spanning the gap. Germline values: CDR1 SGHNT, CDR2 YENEEA. This CDR3 contains 16 residues. The CDR3 loop is CASSPRTRTVNSPLHF. The CDR3 nucleotides are TGTGCCAGCAGCCCACGTACGCGGACAGTGAATTCACCCCTCCACTTT.

The chain has TRBV19 and TRBJ1-4; D call uncertain. The CDR3 has 16 amino acids. The germline gives CDR1 LNHDA, CDR2 SQIVND (reference sequence). The V gene lost 4 bases and the J gene lost 4 bases, with 16 bases spanning the gap. The CDR3 reads CASSKGARADNEKLFF. In DNA, the CDR3 is TGTGCCAGTAGTAAAGGAGCGCGTGCGGATAATGAAAAACTGTTTTTT.

The chain employs TRBV6-5 and TRBJ1-4; 7 positions match TRBD1. Germline V lookup: CDR1 MNHEY, CDR2 SVGAGI. J lost 5 bases, V lost 4 bases, and 7 bases had no gene match. This CDR3 has 15 residues. The CDR3 loop is CASSFVGRGNEKLFF. DNA of the CDR3: TGTGCCAGCAGTTTCGTTGGCAGGGGGAATGAAAAACTGTTTTTT.

The V gene is TRBV1, the J gene TRBJ2-7. TRBV1 constitutes a pseudogene. CDR3 length: 15 amino acids. DNA of the CDR3: TGCACCAGCAGCACTCGGGGCAGATCTATCTACGAGCAGTACTTC. Residues: CTSSTRGRSIYEQYF.

This clone was picked up a small number of times. The V call is TRBV7-9, the J call TRBJ2-5; TRBD2 matches 9 bases. Germline V gives CDR1 SEHNR, CDR2 FQNEAQ (reference sequence). J lost 3 bases, V lost 0 bases, and 2 bases had no gene match. The CDR3 runs to 15 residues. CDR3: CASSLAASGEETQYF. The CDR3 DNA reads as TGTGCCAGCAGCTTAGCGGCTAGCGGGGAAGAGACCCAGTACTTC.

V gene TRBV6-5 combines with J gene TRBJ1-4, with unresolved D. Per germline, CDR1 MNHEY and CDR2 SVGAGI. This CDR3 is built from 14 residues. Trimming took off 11 bases at V and 8 bases at J, with 21 bases between the two ends. The CDR3, as DNA: TGTGCCGAAGACCCGGCAACCTCGTTGGAAAAACTGTTTTTT. Translating it yields CAEDPATSLEKLFF.

The gene calls are TRBV24-1 and TRBJ2-5, with D tentatively TRBD1 (5 bases). This CDR3 contains 15 residues. The germline gives CDR1 KGHDR, CDR2 SFDVKD. V was cut by 5 bases and J by 7 bases, with 19 bases left in between. Here the CDR3 DNA reads TGTGCCACCAGTGCCCAGGGAAGTGAGACGGGGACCCAGTACTTC. Amino acids: CATSAQGSETGTQYF.

The rearrangement links TRBV9 to TRBJ2-3, with TRBD1 matching 7 bases. Losses at the gene ends were 3 bases for V and 3 bases for J; bases not matched to a gene: 7. Germline CDR1 SGDLS, CDR2 YYNGEE. The CDR3 is 15 amino acids. CDR3 DNA: TGTGCCAGCAGCGCGACAGGGTTCGGGACAGATACGCAGTATTTT. Translating it yields CASSATGFGTDTQYF.

The chain is built from TRBV11-2 and TRBJ2-7, with 10 bases aligning to TRBD1. This CDR3 contains 15 residues. Trimming at V came to 3 bases and at J to 3 bases, leaving 5 bases not matched to a gene. The germline CDR1 and CDR2 sequences are SGHAT and FQNNGV. The CDR3 is CASSLEGQGIYEQYF. DNA of the CDR3: TGTGCCAGCAGCTTGGAGGGACAGGGGATCTACGAGCAGTACTTC. The whole variable domain, filled in from reference TRBV11-2 and TRBJ2-7, reads EAGVAQSPRYKIIEKRQSVAFWCNPISGHATLYWYQQILGQGPKLLIQFQNNGVVDDSQLPKDRFSAERLKGVDSTLKIQPAKLEDSAVYLCASSLEGQGIYEQYFGPGTRLTVT.